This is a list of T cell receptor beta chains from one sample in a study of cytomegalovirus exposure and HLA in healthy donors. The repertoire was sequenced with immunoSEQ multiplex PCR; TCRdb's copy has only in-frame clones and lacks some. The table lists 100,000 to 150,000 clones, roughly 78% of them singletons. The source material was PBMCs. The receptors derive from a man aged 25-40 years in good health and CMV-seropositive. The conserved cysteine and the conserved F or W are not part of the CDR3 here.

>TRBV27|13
ASRGSDSLSYEQY
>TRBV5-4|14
ASSLEGQVLTATQY
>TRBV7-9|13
ASSPIEQGTYGYT
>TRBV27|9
ASSPSGEQY
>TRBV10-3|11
AARQPPEYEQY
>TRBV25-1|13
ASSESLASSYEQY
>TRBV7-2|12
ASWGLALSYEQY
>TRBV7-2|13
ASSLGTERNTEAF
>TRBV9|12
ASSPSGRMDEQY
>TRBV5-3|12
ARTIPDRGETQY
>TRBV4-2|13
ASSVGTSEFYEQY
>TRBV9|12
ASSVGGPSNEQF
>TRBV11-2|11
ASSAPSGYGYT
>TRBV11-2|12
ASSTGRGNQPQH
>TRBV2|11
ASSLGRDNEQF
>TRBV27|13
ASSHRGGAGTEAF
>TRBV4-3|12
ASSPGTGYTEAF
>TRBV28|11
ASTGQGAYGYT
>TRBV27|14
ASSLLAGVGVVEQY
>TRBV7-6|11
ASSMDLAGEQF
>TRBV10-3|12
ATQTSLSTDTQY
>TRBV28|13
ASSLVAGVDGELF
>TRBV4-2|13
ASSQEFRGSHEQY
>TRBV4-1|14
ASSQVFSREADTQY
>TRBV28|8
ASSGLLTD
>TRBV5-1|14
ASSLALAGDTDTQY
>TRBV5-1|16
ASSSRGGSEVVLYGYT
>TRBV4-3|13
ASSQDSQGAQPQH
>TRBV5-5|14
ASSSTPTGGQDTQY
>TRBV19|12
ASSGGVGANVLT
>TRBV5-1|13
ASSLAGTLREKLF
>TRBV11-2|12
ASSLWAGDYEQY
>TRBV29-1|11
SVDPGNTGELF
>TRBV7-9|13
ASSAPRGPGYGYT
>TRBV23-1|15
ASSPNYRQTSLYEQY
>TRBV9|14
ASSGPGTSAYNEQF
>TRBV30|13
AWRAGTGSPYEQY
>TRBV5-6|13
ASSLGLVNTDTQY
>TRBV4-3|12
ASSQLLTYNEQF
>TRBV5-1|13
ASSLAPGRSGGYT
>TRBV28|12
ASTFGGGGTEAF
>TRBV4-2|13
ASSHLTKGATEAF
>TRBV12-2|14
ASRQSPSGSPYEQY
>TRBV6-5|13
ASSYSEDRVYEQY
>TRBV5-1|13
ASSLVSQGWTEAF
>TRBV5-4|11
ASRSSEADTQY
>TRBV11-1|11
ASSLGVLDEQF
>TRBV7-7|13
ASSPGSGGNEKLF
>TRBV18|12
ASSTGISNQPQH
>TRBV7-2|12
ASSLGLATGEQY
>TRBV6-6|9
ASSFYEEQY
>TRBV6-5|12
ASSYGTGIYEQY
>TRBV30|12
AWDPAGLSYEQY
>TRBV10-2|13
ASSVSGGNTGELF
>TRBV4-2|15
ASSQALLAVDTDTQY
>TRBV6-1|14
ASREGTSGMGDTQY
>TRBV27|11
ASITGLGYGYT